A selection of T cell receptor beta chains follows, all from one sample in a study of shared clonotypes between healthy human individuals. Libraries were prepared by immunoSEQ multiplex PCR; TCRdb keeps only in-frame clonotypes and omits some of them. Here the sample spans approximately 2,000,000 clones, around 92% being singletons. Sequencing was done on a sample of naive CD4+ T cells from PBMCs. The receptors originated from a young man in good health. Some clones in this sample may be carry-over from other donors' samples. Each CDR3 is given with its conserved first and last residue. The D gene is left open where the match is weak. Some rows mark clone size as missing; the rest say once, few, many or name a class of expanded clone.

J gene: TRBJ2-7; clone size: .; D gene: .; V gene: TRBV5-1; CDR3 protein: CASSSQQPGVYEQYF; CDR3 DNA: TGCGCCAGCAGCTCCCAACAGCCCGGAGTTTACGAGCAGTACTTC
J gene: TRBJ2-5; clone size: .; D gene: TRBD1; V gene: TRBV7-2; CDR3 protein: CASSPTGGMETQYF; CDR3 DNA: TGTGCCAGCAGCCCTACAGGGGGGATGGAGACCCAGTACTTC
J gene: TRBJ2-7; clone size: .; D gene: TRBD1; V gene: TRBV29-1; CDR3 protein: CSAGQGANEQYF; CDR3 DNA: TGCAGCGCCGGACAGGGGGCGAACGAGCAGTACTTC
J gene: TRBJ1-5; clone size: .; D gene: TRBD1; V gene: TRBV19; CDR3 protein: CASSILWDRGNQPQHF; CDR3 DNA: TGTGCCAGTAGTATCCTATGGGACAGGGGTAATCAGCCCCAGCATTTT
J gene: TRBJ2-1; clone size: .; D gene: TRBD2; V gene: TRBV15; CDR3 protein: CATSPSGGSYNEQFF; CDR3 DNA: TGTGCCACCAGCCCTAGCGGGGGCTCCTACAATGAGCAGTTCTTC
J gene: TRBJ2-2; clone size: .; D gene: TRBD2; V gene: TRBV4-1; CDR3 protein: CASSQANKRENTGELFF; CDR3 DNA: TGCGCCAGCAGCCAAGCTAACAAGCGGGAAAACACCGGGGAGCTGTTTTTT
J gene: TRBJ1-5; clone size: .; D gene: TRBD1; V gene: TRBV6-5; CDR3 protein: CASRPTGYQPQHF; CDR3 DNA: TGTGCCAGCAGACCGACAGGGTATCAGCCCCAGCATTTT
J gene: TRBJ1-3; clone size: .; D gene: .; V gene: TRBV28; CDR3 protein: CASSFRTAGNTIYF; CDR3 DNA: TGTGCCAGCAGTTTTCGGACAGCTGGAAACACCATATATTTT
J gene: TRBJ1-4; clone size: .; D gene: .; V gene: TRBV7-9; CDR3 protein: CASSLVGGRVGEKLFF; CDR3 DNA: TGTGCCAGCAGCTTAGTTGGCGGCAGGGTGGGAGAAAAACTGTTTTTT
J gene: TRBJ2-5; clone size: .; D gene: TRBD1; V gene: TRBV9; CDR3 protein: CASSVDPGQGEETQYF; CDR3 DNA: TGTGCCAGCAGCGTAGACCCGGGACAGGGGGAAGAGACCCAGTACTTC
J gene: TRBJ2-2; clone size: once; D gene: .; V gene: TRBV5-1; CDR3 protein: CASSPDTGELFF; CDR3 DNA: TGCGCCAGCAGCCCTGACACCGGGGAGCTGTTTTTT
J gene: TRBJ2-7; clone size: .; D gene: TRBD2; V gene: TRBV7-9; CDR3 protein: CARRGRDYEQYF; CDR3 DNA: TGTGCCAGGAGAGGGAGGGACTACGAGCAGTACTTC
J gene: TRBJ2-3; clone size: .; D gene: .; V gene: TRBV19; CDR3 protein: CASSLPFGDTQYF; CDR3 DNA: TGTGCCAGTAGTCTCCCGTTTGGTGATACGCAGTATTTT
J gene: TRBJ2-2; clone size: .; D gene: TRBD1; V gene: TRBV7-6; CDR3 protein: CASSNTPAGQGTTGELFF; CDR3 DNA: TGTGCCAGCAGCAATACTCCTGCCGGACAGGGGACCACCGGGGAGCTGTTTTTT
J gene: TRBJ1-5; clone size: .; D gene: .; V gene: TRBV5-6; CDR3 protein: CASSLANLQANQPQHF; CDR3 DNA: TGTGCCAGCAGCTTGGCTAATCTGCAGGCCAATCAGCCCCAGCATTTT
J gene: TRBJ2-7; clone size: once; D gene: TRBD2; V gene: TRBV29-1; CDR3 protein: CSVHSGSPYEQYF; CDR3 DNA: TGCAGCGTTCATAGCGGGAGCCCCTACGAGCAGTACTTC
J gene: TRBJ2-7; clone size: .; D gene: .; V gene: TRBV29-1; CDR3 protein: CSVHSGSQQYF; CDR3 DNA: TGCAGCGTTCACTCGGGCAGCCAGCAGTACTTC
J gene: TRBJ2-6; clone size: .; D gene: .; V gene: TRBV9; CDR3 protein: CASSVAPFTGANVLTF; CDR3 DNA: TGTGCCAGCAGCGTAGCTCCCTTTACTGGGGCCAACGTCCTGACTTTC
J gene: TRBJ2-2; clone size: .; D gene: .; V gene: TRBV6-6; CDR3 protein: CASSPNPGELFF; CDR3 DNA: TGTGCCAGCAGCCCCAATCCTGGGGAGCTGTTTTTT
J gene: TRBJ2-5; clone size: .; D gene: .; V gene: TRBV5-6; CDR3 protein: CASSLSLRRGETQYF; CDR3 DNA: TGTGCCAGCAGCTTGAGTTTGAGGCGCGGGGAGACCCAGTACTTC
J gene: TRBJ2-5; clone size: .; D gene: .; V gene: TRBV6-1; CDR3 protein: CASNTNTAGGKTQYF; CDR3 DNA: TGTGCCAGCAACACAAATACGGCAGGGGGGAAGACCCAGTACTTC
J gene: TRBJ2-3; clone size: .; D gene: .; V gene: TRBV29-1; CDR3 protein: CSVEAAPSTDTQYF; CDR3 DNA: TGCAGCGTTGAAGCTGCTCCTAGCACAGATACGCAGTATTTT
J gene: TRBJ1-5; clone size: .; D gene: TRBD1; V gene: TRBV14; CDR3 protein: CASSQEGQGTDSNQPQHF; CDR3 DNA: TGTGCCAGCAGCCAAGAGGGACAGGGGACGGATAGCAATCAGCCCCAGCATTTT
J gene: TRBJ2-1; clone size: .; D gene: TRBD1; V gene: TRBV11-3; CDR3 protein: CASSIGQGDEQFF; CDR3 DNA: TGTGCCAGCAGCATAGGACAGGGGGATGAGCAGTTCTTC
J gene: TRBJ2-7; clone size: once; D gene: TRBD2; V gene: TRBV27; CDR3 protein: CASSSPPSGSSYEQYF; CDR3 DNA: TGTGCCAGCAGTTCCCCCCCAAGCGGGAGCTCCTACGAGCAGTACTTC
J gene: TRBJ2-1; clone size: .; D gene: .; V gene: TRBV28; CDR3 protein: CASSTPGENEQFF; CDR3 DNA: TGTGCCAGCAGTACCCCGGGAGAAAATGAGCAGTTCTTC
J gene: TRBJ2-3; clone size: .; D gene: .; V gene: TRBV5-1; CDR3 protein: CASSQDRRTDTQYF; CDR3 DNA: TGCGCCAGCAGCCAGGACAGACGCACAGATACGCAGTATTTT
J gene: TRBJ1-5; clone size: .; D gene: .; V gene: TRBV19; CDR3 protein: CATRGGLISGVTQHF; CDR3 DNA: TGTGCCACCCGTGGGGGACTGATTTCTGGAGTGACCCAGCATTTT
J gene: TRBJ1-3; clone size: .; D gene: TRBD1; V gene: TRBV9; CDR3 protein: CASSTPQGSSGNTIYF; CDR3 DNA: TGTGCCAGCAGCACCCCACAGGGGAGCTCTGGAAACACCATATATTTT
J gene: TRBJ2-7; clone size: .; D gene: .; V gene: TRBV10-3; CDR3 protein: CAISEFQGYSEQYF; CDR3 DNA: TGTGCCATCAGTGAGTTCCAGGGATACTCCGAGCAGTACTTC
J gene: TRBJ1-2; clone size: .; D gene: .; V gene: TRBV28; CDR3 protein: CASSLWTGQRYGYTF; CDR3 DNA: TGTGCCAGCAGTTTATGGACAGGACAGCGCTATGGCTACACCTTC
J gene: TRBJ2-2; clone size: once; D gene: .; V gene: TRBV6-1; CDR3 protein: CASTTDNGSGELFF; CDR3 DNA: TGTGCCAGCACCACGGACAACGGCTCCGGGGAGCTGTTTTTT
J gene: TRBJ2-7; clone size: .; D gene: TRBD1; V gene: TRBV4-1; CDR3 protein: CASSLGQGLTYEQYF; CDR3 DNA: TGCGCCAGCAGCCTTGGACAGGGGTTAACCTACGAGCAGTACTTC
J gene: TRBJ1-4; clone size: .; D gene: .; V gene: TRBV29-1; CDR3 protein: CSVGGDLLGGREKLFF; CDR3 DNA: TGCAGCGTTGGCGGGGATCTTTTAGGGGGGCGGGAAAAACTGTTTTTT
J gene: TRBJ1-4; clone size: few; D gene: .; V gene: TRBV7-9; CDR3 protein: CASSLGLGKLFF; CDR3 DNA: TGTGCCAGCAGCTTAGGGCTCGGGAAACTGTTTTTT
J gene: TRBJ2-3; clone size: .; D gene: .; V gene: TRBV27; CDR3 protein: CASSERQGTTQYF; CDR3 DNA: TGTGCCAGCAGTGAAAGGCAGGGGACTACGCAGTATTTT
J gene: TRBJ2-1; clone size: .; D gene: TRBD2; V gene: TRBV7-3; CDR3 protein: CASSSRLAGGNEQFF; CDR3 DNA: TGTGCCAGCAGCTCCAGACTAGCGGGAGGGAATGAGCAGTTCTTC
J gene: TRBJ2-7; clone size: .; D gene: TRBD2; V gene: TRBV30; CDR3 protein: CAWSPGGLDEQYF; CDR3 DNA: TGTGCCTGGAGTCCGGGGGGGCTGGACGAGCAGTACTTC
J gene: TRBJ1-3; clone size: .; D gene: TRBD1; V gene: TRBV28; CDR3 protein: CASRTDRESSGNTIYF; CDR3 DNA: TGTGCCAGCAGAACCGACAGGGAGAGCTCTGGAAACACCATATATTTT
J gene: TRBJ2-7; clone size: .; D gene: .; V gene: TRBV9; CDR3 protein: CASGGTESYEQYF; CDR3 DNA: TGTGCCAGCGGCGGGACGGAGTCCTACGAGCAGTACTTC
J gene: TRBJ2-6; clone size: .; D gene: .; V gene: TRBV11-3; CDR3 protein: CASSLFFGANVLTF; CDR3 DNA: TGTGCCAGCAGCTTATTTTTTGGGGCCAACGTCCTGACTTTC
J gene: TRBJ1-2; clone size: .; D gene: .; V gene: TRBV7-2; CDR3 protein: CASRSGGDGYTF; CDR3 DNA: TGTGCCAGCAGATCGGGGGGAGATGGCTACACCTTC
J gene: TRBJ1-5; clone size: .; D gene: .; V gene: TRBV28; CDR3 protein: CASSSGGLPENSNQPQHF; CDR3 DNA: TGTGCCAGCAGTTCCGGGGGGCTGCCGGAAAATAGCAATCAGCCCCAGCATTTT
J gene: TRBJ1-1; clone size: .; D gene: .; V gene: TRBV4-2; CDR3 protein: CASSPTGQPEAFF; CDR3 DNA: TGTGCCAGCAGCCCTACTGGACAGCCTGAAGCTTTCTTT
J gene: TRBJ1-2; clone size: .; D gene: .; V gene: TRBV7-9; CDR3 protein: CASSLSIGGYYGYTF; CDR3 DNA: TGTGCCAGCAGCTTATCGATAGGAGGCTACTATGGCTACACCTTC
J gene: TRBJ2-7; clone size: once; D gene: .; V gene: TRBV18; CDR3 protein: CASSPSGDEQYF; CDR3 DNA: TGTGCCAGCTCACCATCAGGGGACGAGCAGTACTTC
J gene: TRBJ1-1; clone size: once; D gene: .; V gene: TRBV7-2; CDR3 protein: CASSLLGSEAFF; CDR3 DNA: TGTGCCAGCAGCTTATTGGGCAGTGAAGCTTTCTTT
J gene: TRBJ2-1; clone size: few; D gene: .; V gene: TRBV7-3; CDR3 protein: CASSFGTDSYNEQFF; CDR3 DNA: TGTGCCAGCAGCTTCGGGACGGATTCCTACAATGAGCAGTTCTTC
J gene: TRBJ1-5; clone size: .; D gene: .; V gene: TRBV2; CDR3 protein: CASTGSGRHGNQPQHF; CDR3 DNA: TGTGCCAGCACCGGCTCGGGGAGGCACGGCAATCAGCCCCAGCATTTT
J gene: TRBJ1-1; clone size: .; D gene: .; V gene: TRBV7-6; CDR3 protein: CASSHLDTEAFF; CDR3 DNA: TGTGCCAGCAGCCACCTGGACACTGAAGCTTTCTTT